This T cell receptor (beta chain) stems from a study of neurological immune-mediated disorders. cDNA synthesis was performed by 5'RACE with 10-nucleotide random UMIs. One entry per CDR3 protein results from TCRdb running MiXCR on the 5' RACE reads. The repertoire holds about 49,000 distinct CDR3 sequences, under 15% seen once, with 4.5% in the top ten. The ends were cut back, 3 bases at V and 4 bases at J, with 11 bases in the middle. The CDR3 contains 13 residues. Germline CDR1 reads SGHDT; CDR2 reads YYEEEE. The sample's time point: longitudinal time-point 2. The unsorted libraries were prepared from 2 million PBMCs (stored at -80 C). There are many counts of this clonotype.

Specimen: PBMCs. The receptor's source is a male donor with HTLV-1-associated myelopathy (HAM/TSP). The genes are TRBV5-6 and TRBJ2-7; the D is unclear. The CDR3: CASSSSYLYEQYF. In DNA, the CDR3 is TGTGCCAGCAGCTCCAGCTACCTGTACGAGCAGTACTTC.